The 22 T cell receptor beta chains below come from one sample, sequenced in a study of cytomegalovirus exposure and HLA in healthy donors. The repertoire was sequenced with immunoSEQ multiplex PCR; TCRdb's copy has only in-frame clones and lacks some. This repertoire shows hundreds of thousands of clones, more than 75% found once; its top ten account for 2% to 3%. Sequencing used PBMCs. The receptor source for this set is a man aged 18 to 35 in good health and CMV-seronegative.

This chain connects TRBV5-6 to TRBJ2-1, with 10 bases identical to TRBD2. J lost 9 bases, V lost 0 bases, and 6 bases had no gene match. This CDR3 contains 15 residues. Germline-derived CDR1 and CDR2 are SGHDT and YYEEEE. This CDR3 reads CASSLGLAGAPEQFF. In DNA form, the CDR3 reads TGTGCCAGCAGCTTGGGTCTAGCGGGAGCGCCTGAGCAGTTCTTC.

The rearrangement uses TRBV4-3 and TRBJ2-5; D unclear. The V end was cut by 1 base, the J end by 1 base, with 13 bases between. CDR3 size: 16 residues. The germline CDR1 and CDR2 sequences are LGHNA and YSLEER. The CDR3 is CASSQGQTDSQETQYF. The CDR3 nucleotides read TGCGCCAGCAGCCAAGGCCAGACTGATAGCCAAGAGACCCAGTACTTC.

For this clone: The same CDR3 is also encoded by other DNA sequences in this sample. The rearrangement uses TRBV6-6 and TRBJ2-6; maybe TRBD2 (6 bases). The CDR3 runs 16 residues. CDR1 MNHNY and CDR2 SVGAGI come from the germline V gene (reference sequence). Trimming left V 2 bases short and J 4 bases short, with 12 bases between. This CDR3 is CASSYDGGSGANVLTF. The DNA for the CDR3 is TGTGCCAGCAGTTACGACGGGGGTTCAGGGGCCAACGTCCTGACTTTC.

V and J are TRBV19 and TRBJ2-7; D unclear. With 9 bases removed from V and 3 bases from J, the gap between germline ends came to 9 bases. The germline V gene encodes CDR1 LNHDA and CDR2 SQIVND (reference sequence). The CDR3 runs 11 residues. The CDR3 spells CASGVVYEQYF. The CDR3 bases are TGTGCCAGCGGTGTGGTCTACGAGCAGTACTTC.

The CDR3, as DNA: TGTGCCAGCAGTCCAGCGGGGCAGGGCTACACCTTC. It is translated as CASSPAGQGYTF. The chain couples TRBV28 to TRBJ1-2, with D tentatively TRBD1 (5 bases). Trimming cost V 5 bases and J 8 bases, with 12 bases left between them. This CDR3 has 12 residues. Per the germline V gene, CDR1 is MDHEN and CDR2 is SYDVKM.

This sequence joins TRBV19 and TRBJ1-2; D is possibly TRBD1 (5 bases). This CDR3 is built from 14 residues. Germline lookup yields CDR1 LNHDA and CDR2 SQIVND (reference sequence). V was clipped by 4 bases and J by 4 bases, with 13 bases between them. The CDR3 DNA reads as TGTGCCAGTAGTACAGGGCCCTATACCTATGGCTACACCTTC. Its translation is CASSTGPYTYGYTF.

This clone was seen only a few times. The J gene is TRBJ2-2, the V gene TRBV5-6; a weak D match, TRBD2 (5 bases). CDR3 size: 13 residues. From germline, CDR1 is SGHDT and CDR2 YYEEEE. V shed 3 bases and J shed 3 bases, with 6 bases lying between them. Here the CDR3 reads CASSWEYTGELFF. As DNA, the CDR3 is TGTGCCAGCAGCTGGGAGTACACCGGGGAGCTGTTTTTT.

The CDR3 spells CASSPHRDNSGNTIYF. The CDR3 coding sequence is TGTGCCAGCAGCCCGCACCGGGACAACTCTGGAAACACCATATATTTT. The rearrangement uses TRBV9 and TRBJ1-3; possibly TRBD1 for D (6 bases). V was pared by 4 bases and J by 0 bases, with 14 bases between. CDR1 and CDR2 (germline): SGDLS, YYNGEE. This CDR3 has 16 residues. The full variable domain, completed using reference TRBV9 and TRBJ1-3, is DSGVTQTPKHLITATGQRVTLRCSPRSGDLSVYWYQQSLDQGLQFLIQYYNGEERAKGNILERFSAQQFPDLHSELNLSSLELGDSALYFCASSPHRDNSGNTIYFGEGSWLTVV.

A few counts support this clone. The CDR3 here is CASSQDEETDTQYF. The CDR3 coding sequence is TGCGCCAGCAGCCAAGATGAGGAGACGGATACGCAGTATTTT. The chain couples TRBV4-1 to TRBJ2-3; no reliable D call. From germline, CDR1 is MGHRA and CDR2 YSYEKL. This CDR3 has 14 amino acids. V shed 0 bases and J shed 6 bases, with 10 bases lying between them.

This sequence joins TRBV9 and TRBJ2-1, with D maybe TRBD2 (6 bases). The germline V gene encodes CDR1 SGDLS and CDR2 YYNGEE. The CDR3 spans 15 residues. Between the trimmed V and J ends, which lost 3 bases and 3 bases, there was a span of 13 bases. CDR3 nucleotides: TGTGCCAGCAGCGGAGGCGGTAGCGGCTACAATGAGCAGTTCTTC. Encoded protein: CASSGGGSGYNEQFF.

Written as DNA, the CDR3 is TGTGCCAGCAGTGACGAGAATTCACCCCTCCACTTT. This gives the protein CASSDENSPLHF. The chain employs TRBV6-1 and TRBJ1-6; unclear D gene. The V and J ends lost 3 bases and 7 bases respectively, with 4 bases between them. Germline V gene data show CDR1 as MNHNS and CDR2 as SASEGT. The CDR3 spans 12 residues.

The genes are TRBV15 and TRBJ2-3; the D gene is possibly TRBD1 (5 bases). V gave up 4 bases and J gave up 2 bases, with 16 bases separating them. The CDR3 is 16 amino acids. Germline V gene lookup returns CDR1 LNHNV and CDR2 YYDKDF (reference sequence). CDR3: CATSNQLQDPTDTQYF. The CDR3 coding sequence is TGTGCCACCAGCAACCAGCTACAGGACCCCACAGATACGCAGTATTTT.

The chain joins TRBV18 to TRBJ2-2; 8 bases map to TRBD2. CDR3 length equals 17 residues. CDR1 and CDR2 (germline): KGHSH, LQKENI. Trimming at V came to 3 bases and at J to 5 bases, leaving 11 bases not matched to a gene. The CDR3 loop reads CASSPMRLASGTGELFF. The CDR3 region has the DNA TGTGCCAGCTCACCGATGAGACTAGCGTCGGGAACCGGGGAGCTGTTTTTT.

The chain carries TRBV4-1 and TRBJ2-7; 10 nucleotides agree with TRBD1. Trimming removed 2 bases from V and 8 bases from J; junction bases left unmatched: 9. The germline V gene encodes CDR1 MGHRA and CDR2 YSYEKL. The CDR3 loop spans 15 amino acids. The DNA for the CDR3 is TGCGCCAGCAGCCAAAGGGAAGGGACAGGGGATCAGCAGTACTTC. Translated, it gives CASSQREGTGDQQYF.

Here the CDR3 reads CASSRDRETQYF. For the CDR3, the DNA is TGTGCCAGCAGTCGGGACAGAGAGACCCAGTACTTC. The chain employs TRBV6-5 and TRBJ2-5, with 7 bases identical to TRBD1. V lost 5 bases, J lost 4 bases, and 1 base stayed unmatched. Germline V gene sequence: CDR1 MNHEY, CDR2 SVGAGI. CDR3 length equals 12 residues.

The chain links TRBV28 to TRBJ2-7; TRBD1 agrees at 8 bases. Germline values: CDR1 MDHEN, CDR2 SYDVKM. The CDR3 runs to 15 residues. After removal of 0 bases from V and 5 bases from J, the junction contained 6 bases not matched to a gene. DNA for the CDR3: TGTGCCAGCAGTTTATGGGACAGGGAGGTCCACGAGCAGTACTTC. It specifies CASSLWDREVHEQYF.

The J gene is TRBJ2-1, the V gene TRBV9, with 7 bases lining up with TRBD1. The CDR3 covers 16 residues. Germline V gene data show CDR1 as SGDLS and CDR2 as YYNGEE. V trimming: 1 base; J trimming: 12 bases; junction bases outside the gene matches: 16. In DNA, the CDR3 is TGTGCCAGCAGCGTAAGTTTGGATTCTAGGGGGCGCTCGCAGTTCTTC. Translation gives CASSVSLDSRGRSQFF.

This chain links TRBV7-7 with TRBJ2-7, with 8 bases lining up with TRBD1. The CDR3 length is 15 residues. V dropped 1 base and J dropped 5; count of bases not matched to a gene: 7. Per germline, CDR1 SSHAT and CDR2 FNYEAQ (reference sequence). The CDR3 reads CASSLGTGRSDEQYF. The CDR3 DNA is TGTGCCAGCAGCTTAGGGACAGGGAGGAGCGACGAGCAGTACTTC.

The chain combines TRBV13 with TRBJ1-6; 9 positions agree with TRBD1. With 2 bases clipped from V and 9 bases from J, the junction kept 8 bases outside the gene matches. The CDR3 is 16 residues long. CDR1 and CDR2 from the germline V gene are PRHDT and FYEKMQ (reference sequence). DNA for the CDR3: TGTGCCAGCAGCTTACCTGGACAGGGGACCTTTTCACCCCTCCACTTT. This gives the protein CASSLPGQGTFSPLHF.

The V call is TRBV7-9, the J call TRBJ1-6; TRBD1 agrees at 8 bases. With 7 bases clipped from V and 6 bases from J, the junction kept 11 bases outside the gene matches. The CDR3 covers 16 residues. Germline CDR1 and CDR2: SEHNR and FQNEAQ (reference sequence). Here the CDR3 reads CASNHGQGLFNSPLHF. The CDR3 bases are TGTGCCAGCAATCATGGACAGGGCCTTTTTAATTCACCCCTCCACTTT.

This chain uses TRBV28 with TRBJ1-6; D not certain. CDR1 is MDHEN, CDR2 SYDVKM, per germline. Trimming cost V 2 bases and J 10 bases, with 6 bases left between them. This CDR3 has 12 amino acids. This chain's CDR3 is CASSLARSPLHF. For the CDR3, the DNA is TGTGCCAGCAGTTTAGCTCGGTCACCCCTCCACTTT.

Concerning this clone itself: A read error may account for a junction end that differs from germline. For the CDR3, the DNA is TGTGCTAGCAGCCCCGCGGGGGCTAGAGATACGCAGTATTTT. It specifies CASSPAGARDTQYF. J is TRBJ2-3 and V is TRBV7-7, with D perhaps matching TRBD2 (7 bases). This CDR3 has 14 amino acids. Germline CDR1 reads SSHAT; CDR2 reads FNYEAQ (reference sequence).